The rows below give T cell receptor beta chains drawn from one sample of a study of blood T cell repertoires in COVID-19. Produced via immunoSEQ multiplex PCR; TCRdb's table is partial and in-frame only. The table has more than 250,000 clones, roughly 85% seen once; the top ten hold roughly 6.2%. The specimen sequenced was PBMCs or T cells enriched from blood (not recorded which). The receptors were gathered from a woman in her 40s who had recovered from COVID-19. Both conserved end residues are part of each CDR3. A D gene is named only where the DNA matches it firmly. Part of the rows lack a size; the others show once, few, many or a class for expanded clones.

D gene,J gene,V gene,clone size,CDR3 DNA,CDR3 protein
NA,TRBJ2-3,TRBV19,NA,TGTGCCAGTAGTTCACAGGCCACTAGCACAGATACGCAGTATTTT,CASSSQATSTDTQYF
NA,TRBJ2-5,TRBV2,once,TGTGCCAGCAGTGTCAGGGCGGAGCAAGAGACCCAGTACTTC,CASSVRAEQETQYF
TRBD2,TRBJ2-1,TRBV3-1/TRBV3-2,NA,TGTGCCAGCAGCCATAAAGCGGGAGATGAGCAGTTCTTC,CASSHKAGDEQFF
TRBD1,TRBJ1-2,TRBV28,NA,TGTGCCAGCAGTACAGGACAGGGGACAGGCGGCTACACCTTC,CASSTGQGTGGYTF
NA,TRBJ2-1,TRBV7-2,NA,TGTGCCAGCAGTGAAAAACGGGTTACCTACAATGAGCAGTTCTTC,CASSEKRVTYNEQFF
NA,TRBJ2-5,TRBV28,NA,TGTGCCAGCAGTCCAGGGTCCCAACCGCAAGAGACCCAGTACTTC,CASSPGSQPQETQYF
TRBD1,TRBJ2-2,TRBV5-1,NA,TGCGCCAGCAGCGCCGGACAGGAAAGGGCCACCGGGGAGCTGTTTTTT,CASSAGQERATGELFF
TRBD1,TRBJ2-3,TRBV28,NA,TGTGCCAGCAGTTTGTCAGGGGGCGGAACAGATACGCAGTATTTT,CASSLSGGGTDTQYF
TRBD1,TRBJ1-6,TRBV7-9,NA,TGTGCCAGCAGCTTAGCTGGTGGGACAGCCAATTCACCCCTCCACTTT,CASSLAGGTANSPLHF
TRBD2,TRBJ2-7,TRBV10-3,once,TGTGCCATCAGGCCCGCGGGACTAGCGGGCACCTACGAGCAGTACTTC,CAIRPAGLAGTYEQYF
TRBD1,TRBJ2-2,TRBV7-3,NA,TGTGCCAGCAGCCAAACCGGGACAGTGAACACCGGGGAGCTGTTTTTT,CASSQTGTVNTGELFF
NA,TRBJ1-2,TRBV11-1,NA,TGTGCCAGCAGCTTAGGTCGCGGGGTCGGTGGCTACACCTTC,CASSLGRGVGGYTF
NA,TRBJ2-1,TRBV10-3,NA,TGTGCCATCAGTGGCCTCGGCGGAGTCTTACGGAATGAGCAGTTCTTC,CAISGLGGVLRNEQFF
NA,TRBJ2-7,TRBV6-5,NA,TGTGCCAGCAGCCAGGCAAGCGAGCAGTACTTC,CASSQASEQYF
NA,TRBJ1-4,TRBV28,NA,TGTGCCAGCAGCCAAAATGAAAAACTGTTTTTT,CASSQNEKLFF
NA,TRBJ1-4,TRBV7-2,NA,TGTGCCAGCAGCTTAGACAGGGAAGACGAAAAACTGTTTTTT,CASSLDREDEKLFF
TRBD1,TRBJ1-1,TRBV7-2,NA,TGTGCCAGCAGCCTCAGGGGGACTGAAGCTTTCTTT,CASSLRGTEAFF
NA,TRBJ1-6,TRBV12-3/TRBV12-4,NA,TGTGCCAGCAGTTTGGGCAATTCACCCCTCCACTTT,CASSLGNSPLHF
TRBD2,TRBJ2-1,TRBV9,NA,TGTGCCAGCAGCGACCCTAGCGGGAGATCGGATGGGAGATCCTACAATGAGCAGTTCTTC,CASSDPSGRSDGRSYNEQFF
NA,TRBJ2-3,TRBV11-2,NA,TGTGCCAGCAGCTTAGGACGGACTACAGATACGCAGTATTTT,CASSLGRTTDTQYF
TRBD2,TRBJ2-3,TRBV10-3,NA,TGTGCCATCAGTAACCCCGCGGGCGGGAGCGATACGCAGTATTTT,CAISNPAGGSDTQYF
NA,TRBJ1-5,TRBV27,few,TGTGCCAGCGGGACACCGGATAAGCCCCAGCATTTT,CASGTPDKPQHF
NA,TRBJ1-5,TRBV5-1,NA,TGCGCCAGCAGCCCCCCCACCAGGCTATATAGCAATCAGCCCCAGCATTTT,CASSPPTRLYSNQPQHF
TRBD2,TRBJ2-2,TRBV5-4,NA,TGTGCCAGCAGTCCCAGCGGGATAACCGGGGAGCTGTTTTTT,CASSPSGITGELFF
NA,TRBJ2-4,TRBV10-3,few,TGTGCCATCAGTGAATTCCCGGTGGAGGGGAACATTCAGTACTTC,CAISEFPVEGNIQYF
TRBD2,TRBJ2-3,TRBV7-3,NA,TGTGCCAGCAGCTTACTAGCGGGAACAGATACGCAGTATTTT,CASSLLAGTDTQYF
NA,TRBJ2-5,TRBV7-2,NA,TGTGCCAGCAGCGCCTTGGGACTTCAAGAGACCCAGTACTTC,CASSALGLQETQYF
NA,TRBJ1-1,TRBV28,NA,TGTGCCAGCAGTCTGGGACGGAGGGACACTGAAGCTTTCTTT,CASSLGRRDTEAFF